These 11 T cell receptor beta chains share one sample of origin, sequenced in a study of T cell responses to AZD1222 COVID-19 vaccine. Data came from immunoSEQ multiplex PCR; TCRdb stores just in-frame clones and leaves some out. The sample lists about 130,000 clones, 90% seen once, with 6.9% in the top ten. The sample consisted of peripheral blood, taken on day 0 of AZD1222 vaccination. The receptors derive from an adult in good health.

The chain combines TRBV7-2 with TRBJ2-3; D gene unclear. CDR3 length: 13 amino acids. In germline, CDR1 is SGHTA, CDR2 FQGNSA. V shed 3 bases and J shed 4 bases, with 8 bases lying between them. CDR3 DNA sequence: TGTGCCAGCAGCTTGGCCTTTCCAGATACGCAGTATTTT. Amino acids: CASSLAFPDTQYF.

The table lists this clone with many counts. The chain joins TRBV6-1 to TRBJ1-6; TRBD1 matches at 9 bases. The CDR3 is 14 amino acids. V gave up 1 base and J gave up 9 bases; unmatched junction bases: 1. From germline, CDR1 is MNHNS and CDR2 SASEGT. The CDR3 here is CASSEGQGVSPLHF. Here the CDR3 DNA reads TGTGCCAGCAGTGAAGGACAGGGGGTTTCACCCCTCCACTTT.

The V call is TRBV27, the J call TRBJ1-4; perhaps TRBD1 as D (5 bases). Germline-derived CDR1 and CDR2 are MNHEY and SMNVEV (reference sequence). The CDR3 has 13 amino acids. V was cut by 6 bases and J by 7 bases, with 12 bases left in between. The CDR3 spells CASSWQGGEKLFF. In DNA, the CDR3 is TGTGCCAGCAGCTGGCAGGGAGGTGAAAAACTGTTTTTT.

The chain combines TRBV7-2 with TRBJ1-2; D is perhaps TRBD1 (6 bases). Germline CDR1 reads SGHTA; CDR2 reads FQGNSA. This CDR3 comprises 14 residues. Trimming stripped 11 bases from V and 5 bases from J, with 21 bases between. CDR3 sequence: CALIGGASPYGYTF. The DNA of the CDR3 is TGTGCCTTAATAGGGGGGGCATCCCCATATGGCTACACCTTC.

The rearrangement links TRBV28 to TRBJ2-7; D is ambiguous. V was shortened by 2 bases and J by 2 bases, with 10 bases between the two germline ends. The CDR3 covers 14 residues. Germline loops: CDR1 MDHEN, CDR2 SYDVKM. The CDR3 sequence: CASSLTGPAYEQYF. CDR3 nucleotides: TGTGCCAGCAGTTTAACGGGTCCAGCCTACGAGCAGTACTTC.

The chain has TRBV29-1 and TRBJ2-3; 10 bases line up with TRBD1. The CDR3 runs 15 residues. Germline lookup yields CDR1 SQVTM and CDR2 ANQGSEA. J lost 4 bases, V lost 4 bases, and 8 bases had no gene match. Here the CDR3 DNA reads TGCAGCGTTGCGAGGGACAGGGGAGAGGCAGATACGCAGTATTTT. Residues: CSVARDRGEADTQYF.

The V and J genes are TRBV5-4 and TRBJ1-6, with TRBD1 matching 9 bases. The CDR3 contains 14 residues. Germline V gene sequence: CDR1 SGHNT, CDR2 YYREEE (reference sequence). V trimming: 0 bases; J trimming: 10 bases; junction bases outside the gene matches: 2. This CDR3 is CASSLDRGLSPLHF. DNA of the CDR3: TGTGCCAGCAGCTTGGACAGGGGGCTGTCACCCCTCCACTTT.

CDR3 nucleotide sequence: TGTGCCAGTACCCTGGACAGGGGGAGGTGGCAGCCCCAGCATTTT. The encoded protein is CASTLDRGRWQPQHF. The chain carries TRBV19 and TRBJ1-5, with 10 positions matching TRBD1. The CDR3 extends over 15 amino acids. Per the germline V gene, CDR1 is LNHDA and CDR2 is SQIVND (reference sequence). Unmatched junction bases numbered 10, after V lost 7 bases and J lost 7 bases.

The gene calls are TRBV7-9 and TRBJ2-1, with D perhaps TRBD1 (5 bases). V gave up 2 bases and J gave up 7 bases, with 9 bases separating them. Germline assignment: CDR1 SEHNR and CDR2 FQNEAQ (reference sequence). CDR3 length equals 13 residues. CDR3 DNA sequence: TGTGCCAGCAGCTTAACAGGCGCGAATGAGCAGTTCTTC. It codes for CASSLTGANEQFF.

The chain recombines TRBV5-1 with TRBJ2-5, with a weak D call TRBD2 (6 bases). The CDR3 runs to 15 residues. V dropped 2 bases and J dropped 1 base, with 12 bases sitting between them. From germline, CDR1 is SGHRS and CDR2 YFSETQ. CDR3 sequence reads: CASSFLGDFQETQYF. The CDR3 DNA reads as TGCGCCAGCAGCTTTTTGGGGGACTTCCAAGAGACCCAGTACTTC.

A word on this clone: The same CDR3 arises from other DNA sequences in this sample as well. This sequence joins TRBV7-9 and TRBJ1-4, with D uncertain. The V gene's germline CDR1 is SEHNR and CDR2 FQNEAQ (reference sequence). The CDR3 totals 13 residues. V was pared by 1 base and J by 5 bases, with 5 bases between. CDR3 in amino acids: CASSLVGNEKLFF. The CDR3 DNA sequence: TGTGCCAGCAGCTTAGTAGGCAATGAAAAACTGTTTTTT.